The 20 T cell receptor beta chains listed next were all sequenced from one sample in a study of T cell responses to AZD1222 COVID-19 vaccine. Data came from immunoSEQ multiplex PCR; TCRdb stores just in-frame clones and leaves some out. Of some 150,000 clones in the sample, around 90% are singletons; the top ten hold 18%. The starting material was peripheral blood, obtained on day 0 of AZD1222 vaccination. The receptors come from an adult in good health.

As regards this clone: Germline is not matched at one junction end, which may reflect a read error. The chain couples TRBV2 to TRBJ2-7; 11 nucleotides agree with TRBD2. The V gene's germline CDR1 is SNHLY and CDR2 FYNNEI. The CDR3 length is 14 residues. CDR3: CASSFLMGTSGGGF. As DNA, the CDR3 is TGTGCCAGCAGCTTTCTTATGGGGACTAGCGGAGGGGGATTC.

This sequence joins TRBV19 and TRBJ1-5; D not certain. Germline CDR1 reads LNHDA; CDR2 reads SQIVND (reference sequence). There are 16 residues in the CDR3. The germline V and J ends were trimmed by 0 bases and 6 bases, with 15 bases remaining between them. CDR3: CASSIDGVTVSQPQHF. The DNA for the CDR3 is TGTGCCAGTAGTATAGATGGGGTCACGGTCTCTCAGCCCCAGCATTTT.

The V call is TRBV10-1, the J call TRBJ1-1; D call uncertain. The CDR3 loop spans 15 amino acids. Germline V gene data show CDR1 as WNHNN and CDR2 as SYGVQD (reference sequence). The ends were cut back, 5 bases at V and 0 bases at J, with 13 bases in the middle. CDR3 coding DNA: TGCGCCAGCAGTTTAACGGGGATCATGAACACTGAAGCTTTCTTT. Protein sequence: CASSLTGIMNTEAFF.

Here the CDR3 reads CASSSLDRLYGYTF. The CDR3 region has the DNA TGTGCCAGCAGCTCCCTGGACAGACTTTATGGCTACACCTTC. The rearrangement links TRBV11-2 to TRBJ1-2; weak D call: TRBD1 (6 bases). Germline lookup yields CDR1 SGHAT and CDR2 FQNNGV. CDR3 length: 14 amino acids. Trimming took off 4 bases at V and 5 bases at J, with 14 bases between the two ends. Together with reference TRBV11-2 and TRBJ1-2, the CDR3 gives the full variable domain: EAGVAQSPRYKIIEKRQSVAFWCNPISGHATLYWYQQILGQGPKLLIQFQNNGVVDDSQLPKDRFSAERLKGVDSTLKIQPAKLEDSAVYLCASSSLDRLYGYTFGSGTRLTVV.

This clone was counted a few times. The J gene is TRBJ2-7, the V gene TRBV5-5; 9 bases map to TRBD2. The J segment lost 7 bases and the V segment lost 0 bases, leaving 8 bases of the junction unmatched. This CDR3 region has 15 residues. Per the germline V gene, CDR1 is SGHKS and CDR2 is YYEKEE (reference sequence). DNA of the CDR3: TGTGCCAGCAGCTTGGGGACTAGCGCCTCTGGGGAGCAGTACTTC. Translating gives CASSLGTSASGEQYF.

The gene calls are TRBV7-2 and TRBJ1-1, with D tentatively TRBD1 (6 bases). This CDR3 has 14 amino acids. The V gene's germline CDR1 is SGHTA and CDR2 FQGNSA. The ends were cut back, 6 bases at V and 0 bases at J, with 11 bases in the middle. As DNA, the CDR3 is TGTGCCAGCAGGGTAGGGGGTCTGAACACTGAAGCTTTCTTT. Translating gives CASRVGGLNTEAFF.

The V gene is TRBV28, the J gene TRBJ1-1; perhaps TRBD1 as D (6 bases). CDR3 size: 14 residues. From germline, CDR1 is MDHEN and CDR2 SYDVKM. The V and J ends lost 8 bases and 1 base respectively, with 14 bases between them. The CDR3 DNA follows: TGTGCCAGCTCGGTTAAGGGGGGGAACACTGAAGCTTTCTTT. Its protein is CASSVKGGNTEAFF.

The V gene is TRBV18, the J gene TRBJ2-1, with 8 bases identical to TRBD2. CDR1 and CDR2 from the germline V gene are KGHSH and LQKENI. V gave up 1 base and J gave up 5 bases; unmatched junction bases: 10. CDR3 size: 17 residues. The chain's CDR3 is CASSPRRGAGKDNEQFF. CDR3 DNA: TGTGCCAGCTCACCACGGCGGGGGGCCGGGAAGGACAATGAGCAGTTCTTC.

The chain links TRBV12-3 or TRBV12-4 to TRBJ2-1; possibly TRBD2 for D (5 bases). V lost 1 base, J lost 10 bases, and 11 bases lay in between. The CDR3 covers 13 residues. CDR3 coding DNA: TGTGCCAGCAGTTTAGGGGGAGTCGGGGAGCAGTTCTTC. Translated: CASSLGGVGEQFF.

The chain combines TRBV5-1 with TRBJ2-3; tentatively, D is TRBD1 (6 bases). Per germline, CDR1 SGHRS and CDR2 YFSETQ. The CDR3 covers 14 residues. The germline V and J ends were trimmed by 4 bases and 9 bases, with 18 bases remaining between them. The CDR3 loop reads CASSPTKQGSTQYF. The CDR3 DNA is TGCGCCAGCAGCCCAACGAAACAGGGCAGCACGCAGTATTTT.

The chain has TRBV5-1 and TRBJ2-2, with D possibly TRBD2 on 6 matching bases. The V gene's germline CDR1 is SGHRS and CDR2 YFSETQ. The V end was cut by 0 bases, the J end by 1 base, with 7 bases between. CDR3 length: 15 amino acids. The CDR3 region is CASSLVAVNTGELFF. The CDR3, as DNA: TGCGCCAGCAGCTTGGTAGCGGTGAACACCGGGGAGCTGTTTTTT.

The chain uses TRBV4-3 and TRBJ2-3, with D unclear. Trimming cost V 1 base and J 4 bases, with 6 bases left between them. The germline V gene has CDR1 LGHNA and CDR2 YSLEER. CDR3 size: 13 residues. The chain's CDR3 is CASSQGIPDTQYF. The CDR3 DNA is TGCGCCAGCAGCCAAGGCATCCCAGATACGCAGTATTTT.

This chain connects TRBV30 to TRBJ1-3; no reliable D call. V gave up 4 bases and J gave up 3 bases, with 10 bases separating them. Germline CDR1 reads GTSNPN; CDR2 reads SVGIG (reference sequence). The CDR3 covers 13 residues. The CDR3 region has the DNA TGTGCCTGGACGTGGGGTTATGGAAACACCATATATTTT. Translation gives CAWTWGYGNTIYF.

V is TRBV15 and J is TRBJ2-7; D possibly corresponds to TRBD1 (6 bases). Germline CDR1 LNHNV, CDR2 YYDKDF (reference sequence). Trimming cost V 3 bases and J 3 bases, with 6 bases left between them. This CDR3 is 12 amino acids long. Here the CDR3 reads CATSRDSYEQYF. The CDR3 nucleotides read TGTGCCACCAGCAGGGACAGCTACGAGCAGTACTTC.

Turning to this clone: A junction end diverges from the germline sequence, so it may reflect a read error. The V gene is TRBV7-7, the J gene TRBJ1-5; no reliable D call. Germline-derived CDR1 and CDR2 are SSHAT and FNYEAQ (reference sequence). The CDR3 runs to 17 residues. The CDR3 DNA reads TGTGCTAGCAGCTCGGTGAGAAAGGGATCTGGCAATCAGCCCCAGCATTTT. Its protein is CASSSVRKGSGNQPQHF.

This sequence joins TRBV28 and TRBJ1-5, with D maybe TRBD1 (5 bases). This CDR3 contains 14 residues. Deletions cut 7 bases from V and 7 bases from J, with 17 bases between. Germline assignment: CDR1 MDHEN and CDR2 SYDVKM. The CDR3 nucleotides read TGTGCCAGCAATCCCGGGGGGAGTGGGCAGCCCCAGCATTTT. Amino acids: CASNPGGSGQPQHF.

The rearrangement joins TRBV5-4 to TRBJ2-3; weak D call: TRBD2 (6 bases). The CDR3 spans 16 residues. V was shortened by 7 bases and J by 6 bases, with 24 bases between the two germline ends. CDR1 and CDR2 from the germline V gene are SGHNT and YYREEE (reference sequence). For the CDR3, the DNA is TGTGCCAGCTCCCCCGCCAGCGGGCGTTCGGGGGATACGCAGTATTTT. As protein: CASSPASGRSGDTQYF.

This chain joins TRBV18 and TRBJ1-4; D possibly corresponds to TRBD1 (6 bases). Trimming pared 3 bases from V and 0 bases from J, leaving 17 bases between. CDR3 length equals 18 residues. Germline V gene sequence: CDR1 KGHSH, CDR2 LQKENI. CDR3 amino acids: CASSPTTGGYATNEKLFF. CDR3 coding DNA: TGTGCCAGCTCACCGACGACAGGAGGATATGCAACTAATGAAAAACTGTTTTTT.

The rearrangement links TRBV9 to TRBJ2-3, with D unclear. In germline, CDR1 is SGDLS, CDR2 YYNGEE. V was pared by 3 bases and J by 2 bases, with 19 bases between. There are 17 residues in the CDR3. As DNA, the CDR3 is TGTGCCAGCAGCGCCATCCCCACCACTTTAACCACAGATACGCAGTATTTT. This translates into CASSAIPTTLTTDTQYF. Variable domain in full (rest from reference TRBV9 and TRBJ2-3): DSGVTQTPKHLITATGQRVTLRCSPRSGDLSVYWYQQSLDQGLQFLIQYYNGEERAKGNILERFSAQQFPDLHSELNLSSLELGDSALYFCASSAIPTTLTTDTQYFGPGTRLTVL.

The rearrangement links TRBV29-1 to TRBJ2-7, with a weak D call TRBD2 (6 bases). The V and J ends lost 7 bases and 1 base respectively, with 20 bases between them. The CDR3 covers 15 residues. The germline V gene encodes CDR1 SQVTM and CDR2 ANQGSEA. The CDR3 DNA follows: TGCAGCGCCGGGACGAGTCCGGCGGGGTCCTACGAGCAGTACTTC. It is translated as CSAGTSPAGSYEQYF.